These 9 T cell receptor beta chains came from one sample sequenced in a study of blood T cell repertoires in COVID-19. Only in-frame clones appear in the TCRdb table, and some are missing; sequencing was by immunoSEQ multiplex PCR. The sample shows around 130,000 clones, approximately 84% of them seen only once. The specimen sequenced was peripheral blood. The source is a man aged 60 to 75 with acute or convalescent COVID-19.

The J gene is TRBJ2-7, the V gene TRBV7-9; 9 bases are a match to TRBD1. The CDR3 contains 14 residues. Trimming removed 5 bases from V and 4 bases from J; junction bases left unmatched: 6. Looked up from germline, CDR1 is SEHNR and CDR2 is FQNEAQ (reference sequence). The CDR3: CASSPWDREYEQYF. CDR3 in DNA: TGTGCCAGCAGCCCCTGGGACAGGGAATACGAGCAGTACTTC.

The chain is built from TRBV5-1 and TRBJ2-7, with TRBD2 matching 7 bases. The CDR3 has 15 residues. Germline loops: CDR1 SGHRS, CDR2 YFSETQ. With V trimmed by 4 bases and J by 4 bases, 11 bases remained unmatched. For the CDR3, the DNA is TGCGCCAGCAGCCCCAGCGGGACCTCCTATTACGAGCAGTACTTC. Translated: CASSPSGTSYYEQYF.

The rearrangement uses TRBV7-2 and TRBJ2-1, with 10 bases aligning to TRBD2. V lost 3 bases and J lost 1; bases outside the gene matches: 9. From germline, CDR1 is SGHTA and CDR2 FQGNSA. The CDR3 is made up of 18 amino acids. In DNA form, the CDR3 reads TGTGCCAGCAGCTTCCTAGCGGGAGTTGGGGGGTCCTACAATGAGCAGTTCTTC. The encoded protein is CASSFLAGVGGSYNEQFF.

The chain carries TRBV11-2 and TRBJ2-5; 11 bases agree with TRBD2. Germline CDR1 reads SGHAT; CDR2 reads FQNNGV. CDR3 length: 15 amino acids. Trimming at V came to 6 bases and at J to 4 bases, leaving 7 bases not matched to a gene. This CDR3 is CASSLGTSGIETQYF. CDR3 coding DNA: TGTGCCAGCAGTCTCGGGACTAGCGGAATAGAGACCCAGTACTTC.

CDR3 bases: TGTGCCAGCAGTGAATTTCGGGGCTACGAGCAGTACTTC. It is translated as CASSEFRGYEQYF. The chain joins TRBV6-1 to TRBJ2-7; TRBD2 is a possible D gene (5 bases). The CDR3 spans 13 residues. Trimming stripped 2 bases from V and 3 bases from J, with 8 bases between. Looked up from germline, CDR1 is MNHNS and CDR2 is SASEGT.

This rearrangement joins TRBV20-1 to TRBJ2-3, with no clear D. Per germline, CDR1 DFQATT and CDR2 SNEGSKA (reference sequence). The CDR3 is made up of 11 amino acids. Trimming removed 6 bases from V and 3 bases from J, with 7 bases in between. Written as DNA, the CDR3 is TGCAGTGCATTAGTTACAGATACGCAGTATTTT. Amino acids: CSALVTDTQYF.

The chain has TRBV7-3 and TRBJ2-3, with 13 bases lining up with TRBD2. Germline V lookup: CDR1 SGHTA, CDR2 FQGTGA. V dropped 4 bases and J dropped 4; count of bases not matched to a gene: 5. The CDR3 consists of 16 residues. The CDR3 nucleotides are TGTGCCAGCAGCTACGGACTAGCGGGAGACCCAGATACGCAGTATTTT. Protein sequence: CASSYGLAGDPDTQYF.

The gene calls are TRBV9 and TRBJ1-4; perhaps TRBD1 as D (5 bases). The CDR3 is made up of 16 amino acids. The germline CDR1 and CDR2 sequences are SGDLS and YYNGEE. V lost 0 bases, J lost 8 bases, and 17 bases lay in between. CDR3 nucleotide sequence: TGTGCCAGCAGCGTAGGGCAGGGTGGGGGACTCGAAAAACTGTTTTTT. This codes for CASSVGQGGGLEKLFF.

The table lists this clone with a few counts. This rearrangement joins TRBV19 to TRBJ2-1, with D unclear. V lost 6 bases and J 5 bases, leaving 5 bases between the germline ends. The CDR3 runs 11 residues. Germline CDR1 is LNHDA and CDR2 is SQIVND (reference sequence). This CDR3 reads CASSENNEQFF. In DNA, the CDR3 is TGTGCCAGTAGCGAGAACAATGAGCAGTTCTTC. The complete variable domain, with remaining parts taken from reference TRBV19 and TRBJ2-1, reads DGGITQSPKYLFRKEGQNVTLSCEQNLNHDAMYWYRQDPGQGLRLIYYSQIVNDFQKGDIAEGYSVSREKKESFPLTVTSAQKNPTAFYLCASSENNEQFFGPGTRLTVL.